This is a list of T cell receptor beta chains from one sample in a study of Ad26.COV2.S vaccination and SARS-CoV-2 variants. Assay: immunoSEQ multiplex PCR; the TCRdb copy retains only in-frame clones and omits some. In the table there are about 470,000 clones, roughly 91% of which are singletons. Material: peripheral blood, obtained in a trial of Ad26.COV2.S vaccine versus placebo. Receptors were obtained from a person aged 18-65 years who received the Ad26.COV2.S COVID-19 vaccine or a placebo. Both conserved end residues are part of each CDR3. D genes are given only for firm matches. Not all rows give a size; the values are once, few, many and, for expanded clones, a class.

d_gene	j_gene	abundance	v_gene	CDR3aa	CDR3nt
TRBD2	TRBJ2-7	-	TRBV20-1	CSASMLAGEEQYF	TGCAGTGCTAGTATGTTAGCGGGAGAAGAGCAGTACTTC
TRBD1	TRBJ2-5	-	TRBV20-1	CSASYTGAETQYF	TGCAGTGCTAGTTATACAGGGGCAGAGACCCAGTACTTC
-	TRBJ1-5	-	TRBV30	CAWSEGGYGNQPQHF	TGTGCCTGGAGTGAAGGAGGGTATGGCAATCAGCCCCAGCATTTT
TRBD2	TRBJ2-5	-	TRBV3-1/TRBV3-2	CASSQHRTSGQETQYF	TGTGCCAGCAGCCAACATCGGACTAGCGGGCAAGAGACCCAGTACTTC
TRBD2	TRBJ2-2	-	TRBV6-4	CASSGSTSGRFTGELFF	TGTGCCAGCAGTGGGTCGACTAGCGGGAGGTTCACCGGGGAGCTGTTTTTT
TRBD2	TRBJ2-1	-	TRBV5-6	CASSLDPGGPHEQFF	TGTGCCAGCAGCTTGGACCCGGGAGGGCCCCATGAGCAGTTCTTC
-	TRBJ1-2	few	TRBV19	CASTSQRTAERNYGYTF	TGTGCCAGTACCTCCCAGAGGACGGCTGAACGCAACTATGGCTACACCTTC
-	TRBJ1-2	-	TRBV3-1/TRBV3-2	CASSQGAGNYGYTF	TGTGCCAGCAGCCAAGGGGCAGGAAACTATGGCTACACCTTC
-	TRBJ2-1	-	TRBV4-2	CASSQTGTSTTYNEQFF	TGTGCCAGCAGCCAGACCGGGACCTCAACGACCTACAATGAGCAGTTCTTC
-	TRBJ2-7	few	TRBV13	CASSSGTLLEQYF	TGTGCCAGCAGCTCCGGGACCTTGCTCGAGCAGTACTTC
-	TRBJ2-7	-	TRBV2	CASRGDSYEQYF	TGTGCCAGCAGGGGAGACAGCTACGAGCAGTACTTC
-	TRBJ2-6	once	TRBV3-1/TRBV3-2	CASSEDRPTVSGANVLTF	TGTGCCAGCAGCGAAGACAGGCCCACTGTATCTGGGGCCAACGTCCTGACTTTC
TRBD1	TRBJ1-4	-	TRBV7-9	CASSLATGDEKLFF	TGTGCCAGCAGCTTAGCGACAGGGGATGAAAAACTGTTTTTT
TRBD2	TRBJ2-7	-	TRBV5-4	CASSKAGVTEEQYF	TGTGCCAGCAGCAAAGCGGGAGTAACTGAGGAGCAGTACTTC
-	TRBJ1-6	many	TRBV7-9	CASSRTTDRWNSPLHF	TGTGCCAGCAGCCGAACCACCGACAGGTGGAATTCACCCCTCCACTTT
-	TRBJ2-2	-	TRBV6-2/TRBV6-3	CASSYSRPSRSSTGELFF	TGTGCCAGCAGTTACTCGCGTCCTAGCCGGAGCAGCACCGGGGAGCTGTTTTTT
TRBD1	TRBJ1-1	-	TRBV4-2	CASSRTTGGGTEAFF	TGTGCCAGCAGCCGGACTACAGGGGGTGGGACTGAAGCTTTCTTT
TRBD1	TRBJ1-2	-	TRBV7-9	CASNDQGEVYGYTF	TGTGCCAGCAACGATCAGGGGGAAGTCTATGGCTACACCTTC
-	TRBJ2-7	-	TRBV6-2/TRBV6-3	CASSHSYEQYF	TGTGCCAGCAGTCACTCCTACGAGCAGTACTTC
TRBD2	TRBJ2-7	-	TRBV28	CASSFLGGASGSYEQYF	TGTGCCAGCAGTTTCCTCGGAGGCGCTAGCGGTTCCTACGAGCAGTACTTC
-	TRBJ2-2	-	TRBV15	CATSRERAANTGELFF	TGTGCCACCAGCAGAGAGCGGGCGGCGAACACCGGGGAGCTGTTTTTT
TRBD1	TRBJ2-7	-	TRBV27	CASSLSPLRTGDSYEQYF	TGTGCCAGCAGTCTATCGCCCCTTAGGACAGGGGACTCCTACGAGCAGTACTTC
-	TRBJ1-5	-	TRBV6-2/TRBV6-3	CASSYEGGRSNQPQHF	TGTGCCAGCAGTTACGAGGGGGGACGTAGCAATCAGCCCCAGCATTTT
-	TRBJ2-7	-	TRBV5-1	CASSSTYPGTTYEQYF	TGCGCCAGCAGCTCCACCTACCCCGGGACAACCTACGAGCAGTACTTC
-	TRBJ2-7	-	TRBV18	CASSRAQAYEQYF	TGTGCCAGCTCACGAGCTCAGGCTTACGAGCAGTACTTC
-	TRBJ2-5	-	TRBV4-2	CASSQSEETGQETQYF	TGTGCCAGCAGCCAATCTGAGGAAACCGGCCAAGAGACCCAGTACTTC
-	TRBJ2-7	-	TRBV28	CASSHSLEALYEQYF	TGTGCCAGCAGTCACAGTCTAGAGGCCCTCTACGAGCAGTACTTC
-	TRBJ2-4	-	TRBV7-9	CASSPAAKNIQYF	TGTGCCAGCAGCCCCGCGGCCAAAAACATTCAGTACTTC
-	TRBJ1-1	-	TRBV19	CASSIDDVNTEAFF	TGTGCCAGTAGTATAGATGACGTGAACACTGAAGCTTTCTTT
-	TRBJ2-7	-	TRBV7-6	CASSPDRYYEQYF	TGTGCCAGCAGCCCCGACCGATACTACGAGCAGTACTTC
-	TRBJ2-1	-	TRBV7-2	CAANPGTSYNEQFF	TGTGCCGCTAATCCGGGGACCTCCTACAATGAGCAGTTCTTC
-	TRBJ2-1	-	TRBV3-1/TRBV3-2	CASSQNRPNEQFF	TGTGCCAGCAGCCAAAACCGGCCCAATGAGCAGTTCTTC
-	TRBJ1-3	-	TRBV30	CAWREGGNTIYF	TGTGCCTGGAGAGAGGGCGGAAACACCATATATTTT
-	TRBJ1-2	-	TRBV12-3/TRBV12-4	CASSRDYGYTF	TGTGCCAGCAGCCGCGATTATGGCTACACCTTC
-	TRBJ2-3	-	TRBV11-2	CASSFNRGSTDTQYF	TGTGCCAGCAGCTTTAACCGGGGCAGCACAGATACGCAGTATTTT
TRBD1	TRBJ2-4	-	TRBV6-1	CASSGGTGLAKNIQYF	TGTGCCAGCAGTGGCGGGACAGGGCTAGCCAAAAACATTCAGTACTTC
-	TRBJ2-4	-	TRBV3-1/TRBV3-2	CASSPGVRAGYAKNIQYF	TGTGCCAGCAGCCCAGGCGTGCGGGCAGGGTACGCCAAAAACATTCAGTACTTC
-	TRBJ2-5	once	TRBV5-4	CASRLTLGEETQYF	TGTGCCAGCCGACTCACACTGGGGGAAGAGACCCAGTACTTC
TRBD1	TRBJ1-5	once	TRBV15	CATSRTIDRGGNQPQHF	TGTGCCACCAGCAGGACTATTGACAGGGGAGGCAATCAGCCCCAGCATTTT
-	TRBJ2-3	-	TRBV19	CASSIEASRNTQYF	TGTGCCAGTAGTATAGAGGCTAGCCGTAATACGCAGTATTTT
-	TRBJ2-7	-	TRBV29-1	CSVEDHGDTHPYEQYF	TGCAGCGTTGAAGATCATGGGGACACGCACCCCTACGAGCAGTACTTC
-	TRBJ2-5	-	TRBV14	CASSQEEYQETQYF	TGTGCCAGCAGCCAAGAGGAGTACCAAGAGACCCAGTACTTC
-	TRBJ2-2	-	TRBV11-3	CASSLSLTGLDTGELFF	TGTGCCAGCAGCTTAAGTTTAACCGGGTTAGACACCGGGGAGCTGTTTTTT
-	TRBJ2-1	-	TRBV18	CASSPDRSYNEQFF	TGTGCCAGCTCACCAGACAGGTCTTACAATGAGCAGTTCTTC
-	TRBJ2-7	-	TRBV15	CATSSPQGYEQYF	TGTGCCACCAGCAGTCCCCAGGGATACGAGCAGTACTTC
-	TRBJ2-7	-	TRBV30	CAWSGQTTFSYEQYF	TGTGCCTGGAGCGGACAGACGACTTTCTCCTACGAGCAGTACTTC
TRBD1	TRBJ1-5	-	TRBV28	CASGQGIQPQHF	TGTGCCAGTGGACAGGGCATTCAGCCCCAGCATTTT
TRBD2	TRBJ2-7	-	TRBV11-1	CASSPSGLVSEQYF	TGTGCCAGCAGCCCATCGGGACTAGTGAGTGAGCAGTACTTC
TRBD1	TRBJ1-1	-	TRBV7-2	CASSSQGVRTEAFF	TGTGCCAGCAGCTCCCAGGGGGTTCGTACTGAAGCTTTCTTT
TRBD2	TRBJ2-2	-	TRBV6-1	CASSGRSGRSNTGELFF	TGTGCCAGCAGTGGACGTAGCGGGAGGTCGAACACCGGGGAGCTGTTTTTT
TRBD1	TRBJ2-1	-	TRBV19	CASRQGAEQFF	TGTGCCAGTCGTCAGGGGGCTGAGCAGTTCTTC